Given below is one TCR beta chain in context. Its binding antigen is unknown. One base away there is no much larger clone; base qualities are not given. Relative to germline, V is 5 bases shorter and J is 1 base shorter, with 17 bases between their ends. Reading from cysteine to phenylalanine, the CDR3 counts 16 amino acids. Kept here is only the CDR3 DNA, which spans 48 bases and is read in frame from base 1. Reading the germline V gene (reference sequence) gives CDR1 LNHDA and CDR2 SQIVND. These data originate in a study of OX40 agonist ivuxolimab in advanced cancers. General notes on the study: The costimulatory receptor OX40 (CD134) was targeted by ivuxolimab, a fully human IgG2 agonistic monoclonal antibody. Intravenous ivuxolimab was administered to patients every 2 weeks at six dose levels: 0.01, 0.1, 0.3, 1.5, 3 and 10 mg/kg. Of the approximately 50 patients in dose escalation, about 20 had hepatocellular carcinoma, about 15 had melanoma, 9 had renal cell carcinoma and 9 had head and neck cancer. In the dose-escalation cohort, 82.7% of patients were male, and the mean age was roughly 60 years, with a range of roughly 23 to 85. Patients were allowed to have had prior anti-PD-1, anti-PD-L1 or anti-CTLA-4 therapy, and more than 30% of the dose-escalation patients had previously received checkpoint inhibitors. Partial responses occurred in three dose-escalation patients: two with cutaneous melanoma and one with hepatocellular carcinoma. Peripheral TCRbeta sequencing was intended to test whether TCR sequence diversity was altered and clonal T-cell expansion was caused by ivuxolimab. The paper describes the monotherapy dose-escalation part (N = 52 patients) of the phase I trial of ivuxolimab. The paper as a whole reports these results and caveats: After ivuxolimab, more expanded clones were found on average in CD8+ T cells than in CD4+ T cells. Clonal expansion of both CD4+ and CD8+ blood T cells was observed from baseline to week 6 at doses 0.1 to 3.0 mg/kg. The antigen specificity of the peripheral T cells that underwent clonal expansion was not determined. In the 0.1-3.0 mg/kg groups, partial responders were among the patients with the lowest normalized peripheral clonal expansion, particularly in CD8+ T cells. Low levels of normalized T-cell clonal expansion were also shown by some nonresponding patients.

Patients with a history of autoimmune disease or receiving systemic immunosuppression were excluded from the trial. In every dose cohort, peripheral blood was drawn for TCR sequencing at baseline, cycle 4 day 1, and cycle 7 day 1. The samples were drawn from a first-in-human, open-label, multicenter phase I dose-escalation trial of ivuxolimab. Adults with locally advanced or metastatic head and neck squamous cell, hepatocellular, melanoma or renal cell carcinoma were enrolled in the trial. Before TCR sequencing, CD4+ and CD8+ T cells were separately sorted from peripheral blood. Genomic DNA was isolated from the sorted cells so that the TCRbeta CDR3 region could be sequenced. The immunoSEQ Assay was used to sequence the TCRbeta CDR3 regions. Not all clones reach the TCRdb copy of this immuneACCESS table, which keeps in-frame sequences only. Checked studies attribute under half of the gap to unresolved V genes and leave the rest unexplained. The sample has about 56,000 clones on record, roughly 91% of them singletons. 20% to 25% of the sample lies in the top ten.

The TCR was taken from an adult with an advanced solid tumor such as melanoma, head and neck, liver or kidney cancer. Recombination connected TRBV19 to TRBJ2-5, with TRBD2 tentatively as D gene (6 bases match). This specimen consisted of CD4+ or CD8+ T cells sorted from blood, obtained in a trial of the OX40 agonist ivuxolimab. The sequenced DNA is TGTGCCAGTAGTCCAGGGACTTCGATGGTCCAAGAGACCCAGTACTTC. The resulting protein is CASSPGTSMVQETQYF. Full variable domain (CDR3 extended with the reference TRBV19 and TRBJ2-5 proteins): DGGITQSPKYLFRKEGQNVTLSCEQNLNHDAMYWYRQDPGQGLRLIYYSQIVNDFQKGDIAEGYSVSREKKESFPLTVTSAQKNPTAFYLCASSPGTSMVQETQYFGPGTRLLVL.